This entry features one T cell receptor beta chain sequence. In the authors' methods: Amplified reference gene primers provided the basis for estimating nucleated cell counts. Libraries were prepared by immunoSEQ multiplex PCR; TCRdb keeps only in-frame clonotypes and omits some of them. V and J calls and clone size are those listed in that table; D and trimming were worked out from the DNA. The sample lists some 120,000 clones; about 82% were seen once. The data derive from a study of blood T cell repertoires in COVID-19. Study information: Sites across the United States, Italy and Spain contributed samples from acute and convalescent COVID-19. Sources were T cells, B-cell-depleted T cells, or PBMCs; the material itself was cDNA or gDNA.

CDR3 length: 12 residues. Germline values: CDR1 MNHEY, CDR2 SVGAGI. V was shortened by 6 bases and J by 6 bases, with 8 bases between the two germline ends. The material sequenced was peripheral blood. This receptor was taken from a human donor in a cohort sampled during active COVID-19. The rearrangement joins TRBV6-5 to TRBJ2-2; weak D call: TRBD1 (6 bases). The CDR3 DNA is TGTGCCAGCAGGGGACAAGCCGGGGAGCTGTTTTTT. It translates to CASRGQAGELFF.